One and the same sample provided the 18 T cell receptor beta chains below, sequenced in a study of cytomegalovirus exposure and HLA in healthy donors (dated by TCRdb to between 2016 and 2019). Libraries came from the immunoSEQ multiplex PCR assay. TCRdb limited this immuneACCESS table to in-frame rearrangements with V and J called. A share of clones is missing; checked studies link under half to unresolved V genes, and the rest is unexplained. The sample data list some 230,000 clones, and 85% to 95% of these were observed just once. The ten largest account for 1.1% of the sample. The sequenced sample was PBMCs. These receptors were taken from a young woman in good health and CMV-seronegative.

This sequence joins TRBV29-1 and TRBJ2-5; no clear D gene. The CDR3 is made up of 15 amino acids. CDR1 is SQVTM, CDR2 ANQGSEA, per germline. With 3 bases removed from V and 4 bases from J, the gap between germline ends came to 18 bases. The CDR3 protein is CSVEARGGVSETQYF. The CDR3 DNA follows: TGCAGCGTTGAGGCACGAGGTGGAGTTTCAGAGACCCAGTACTTC.

The chain carries TRBV5-1 and TRBJ1-1; perhaps TRBD1 as D (6 bases). The germline CDR1 and CDR2 sequences are SGHRS and YFSETQ. The CDR3 spans 13 residues. V shed 0 bases and J shed 4 bases, with 7 bases lying between them. The CDR3 region is CASSLDRATEAFF. CDR3 nucleotides: TGCGCCAGCAGCTTGGACAGGGCCACTGAAGCTTTCTTT. Together with reference TRBV5-1 and TRBJ1-1, the CDR3 gives the full variable domain: KAGVTQTPRYLIKTRGQQVTLSCSPISGHRSVSWYQQTPGQGLQFLFEYFSETQRNKGNFPGRFSGRQFSNSRSEMNVSTLELGDSALYLCASSLDRATEAFFGQGTRLTVV.

At least ten counts were recorded for this clone. The V gene is TRBV5-1, the J gene TRBJ2-2; TRBD2 agrees at 11 bases. Germline V gene sequence: CDR1 SGHRS, CDR2 YFSETQ. The CDR3 extends over 18 amino acids. The J segment lost 6 bases and the V segment lost 4 bases, leaving 14 bases of the junction unmatched. The CDR3 region is CASSQGLADRISSGELFF. CDR3 bases: TGCGCCAGCAGCCAGGGACTAGCGGATCGTATCTCCTCCGGGGAGCTGTTTTTT.

The chain has TRBV28 and TRBJ1-3, with D possibly matching TRBD1 (6 bases). The CDR3 totals 16 residues. Trimming cost V 6 bases and J 3 bases, with 18 bases left between them. In germline, CDR1 is MDHEN, CDR2 SYDVKM. The CDR3 protein is CASSPRGHSSGNTIYF. The CDR3 nucleotides read TGTGCCAGCAGCCCCCGGGGACACAGCAGTGGAAACACCATATATTTT.

V is TRBV6-5 and J is TRBJ2-2; 12 bases line up with TRBD2. V lost 9 bases and J lost 5; bases outside the gene matches: 7. The CDR3 is 15 amino acids. Germline V gene sequence: CDR1 MNHEY, CDR2 SVGAGI. The CDR3 DNA follows: TGTGCCAGTGAACTAGCGGGAGGAGGTACCGGGGAGCTGTTTTTT. Amino acid sequence: CASELAGGGTGELFF.

The V call is TRBV6-6, the J call TRBJ2-3; 7 bases fit TRBD1. The CDR3 is made up of 13 amino acids. V dropped 5 bases and J dropped 6; count of bases not matched to a gene: 5. Germline CDR1 and CDR2: MNHNY and SVGAGI (reference sequence). The CDR3 nucleotides are TGTGCCAGCAGTCCACAGGGGCCGGATACGCAGTATTTT. Amino acids: CASSPQGPDTQYF.

Only a few counts were recorded for this clone. The chain links TRBV11-2 to TRBJ2-7, with D perhaps matching TRBD2 (6 bases). Germline lookup yields CDR1 SGHAT and CDR2 FQNNGV. V was shortened by 1 base and J by 6 bases, with 19 bases between the two germline ends. The CDR3 is 16 amino acids. Here the CDR3 reads CASSLVWGESRTEQYF. CDR3 coding DNA: TGTGCCAGCAGCTTAGTTTGGGGGGAGTCAAGAACCGAGCAGTACTTC.

V usage is TRBV30 and J usage is TRBJ2-2, with D possibly being TRBD2 (6 bases). Germline CDR1 reads GTSNPN; CDR2 reads SVGIG (reference sequence). Trimming removed 1 base from V and 4 bases from J, with 10 bases in between. The CDR3 has 14 amino acids. The CDR3 region is CAWSALSGTGELFF. CDR3 nucleotide sequence: TGTGCCTGGAGTGCCCTTAGCGGCACCGGGGAGCTGTTTTTT.

V gene TRBV2 combines with J gene TRBJ1-1, with TRBD1 identical over 7 bases. This CDR3 has 14 amino acids. Trimming cost V 6 bases and J 0 bases; bases outside gene matches: 4. The germline CDR1 and CDR2 sequences are SNHLY and FYNNEI. CDR3 loop: CASRYRGLNTEAFF. CDR3 DNA sequence: TGTGCCAGCAGATACAGGGGATTGAACACTGAAGCTTTCTTT.

This chain links TRBV29-1 with TRBJ2-5; D perhaps matches TRBD1 (5 bases). Germline assignment: CDR1 SQVTM and CDR2 ANQGSEA. Trimming left V 6 bases short and J 0 bases short, with 23 bases between. The CDR3 totals 17 residues. This CDR3 reads CSVTDLYRIQYQETQYF. The CDR3 nucleotides are TGCAGCGTCACGGACCTCTACAGGATACAGTACCAAGAGACCCAGTACTTC.

This clone was detected a few times. This chain connects TRBV4-2 to TRBJ1-5; 7 bases map to TRBD1. Per the germline V gene, CDR1 is LGHNA and CDR2 is YNFKEQ. Trimming cost V 0 bases and J 0 bases; bases outside gene matches: 2. This CDR3 spans 16 amino acids. The CDR3 DNA reads TGTGCCAGCAGCCAAGAGGGGGACAGTAGCAATCAGCCCCAGCATTTT. Its translation: CASSQEGDSSNQPQHF.

Note on this clone: The junction departs from germline at one end; a sequencing error may be responsible. The chain is built from TRBV14 and TRBJ1-2; 8 positions agree with TRBD1. Germline V lookup: CDR1 SGHDN, CDR2 FVKESK. The CDR3 has 13 amino acids. The CDR3 region is CASSLLGTGHHYF. As DNA, the CDR3 is TGTGCCAGCAGCCTTCTGGGGACAGGCCACCATTACTTC.

The chain is built from TRBV18 and TRBJ2-7; 8 bases match TRBD1. This CDR3 spans 16 amino acids. Germline V gives CDR1 KGHSH, CDR2 LQKENI. V shed 4 bases and J 7 bases; nucleotides not matched to a gene: 15. CDR3 coding DNA: TGTGCCAGCTCACAAACCAGTCAGGGGGCGGTAGTGGAGCAGTACTTC. It encodes CASSQTSQGAVVEQYF.

The chain links TRBV19 to TRBJ2-7, with TRBD1 identical over 8 bases. Germline V gene data show CDR1 as LNHDA and CDR2 as SQIVND (reference sequence). The CDR3 length is 16 residues. V lost 1 base and J lost 5; bases outside the gene matches: 10. CDR3 region: CASSIGSQTGAHEQYF. CDR3 coding DNA: TGTGCCAGTAGTATAGGAAGTCAGACAGGGGCCCACGAGCAGTACTTC.

A word on this clone: The sample carries other DNA sequences with the same CDR3. The gene calls are TRBV5-1 and TRBJ2-1, with 9 bases matching TRBD2. The CDR3 has 14 residues. The V and J ends lost 2 bases and 10 bases, in that order; junction bases with no gene match: 7. CDR1 SGHRS and CDR2 YFSETQ come from the germline V gene. The CDR3 reads CASSLGLAGREQFF. DNA of the CDR3: TGCGCCAGCAGCTTAGGGCTAGCGGGAAGGGAGCAGTTCTTC.

The chain links TRBV6-6 to TRBJ1-4; D is ambiguous. The CDR3 sequence is 15 residues long. CDR1 and CDR2 from the germline V gene are MNHNY and SVGAGI (reference sequence). The germline V and J ends were trimmed by 2 bases and 7 bases, with 14 bases remaining between them. The DNA of the CDR3 is TGTGCCAGCAGTTACAACGCGGGCAGAGGTGAAAAACTGTTTTTT. It is translated as CASSYNAGRGEKLFF.

There are a few counts of this clone. This chain uses TRBV7-2 with TRBJ2-7; no definite D call. V gave up 5 bases and J gave up 3 bases, with 14 bases separating them. The CDR3 sequence is 14 residues long. CDR1 is SGHTA, CDR2 FQGNSA, per germline. CDR3 loop: CASSPLVRGYEQYF. CDR3 coding DNA: TGTGCCAGCAGCCCCCTCGTGCGAGGCTACGAGCAGTACTTC.

The chain links TRBV6-1 to TRBJ1-2; D is unresolved. This CDR3 is built from 14 residues. The V and J ends lost 4 bases and 8 bases respectively, with 17 bases between them. Germline V gene lookup returns CDR1 MNHNS and CDR2 SASEGT. Here the CDR3 DNA reads TGTGCCAGCAGTGGGTCAGGTCTTCTGGGCGGCTACACCTTC. It translates to CASSGSGLLGGYTF.